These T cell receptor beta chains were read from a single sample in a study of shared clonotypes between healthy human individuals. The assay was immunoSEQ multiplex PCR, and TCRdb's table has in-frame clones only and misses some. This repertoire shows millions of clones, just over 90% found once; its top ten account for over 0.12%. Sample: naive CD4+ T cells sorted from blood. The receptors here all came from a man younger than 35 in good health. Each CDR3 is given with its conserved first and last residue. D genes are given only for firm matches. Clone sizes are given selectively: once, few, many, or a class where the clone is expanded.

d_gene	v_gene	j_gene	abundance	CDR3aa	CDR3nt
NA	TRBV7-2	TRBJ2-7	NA	CASLTLGMDAGGSYEQYF	TGTGCCAGCCTAACCCTCGGGATGGATGCCGGGGGCTCCTACGAGCAGTACTTC
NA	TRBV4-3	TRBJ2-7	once	CASSQDPGDRQYF	TGCGCCAGCAGCCAAGATCCAGGGGATAGGCAGTACTTC
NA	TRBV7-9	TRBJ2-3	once	CASSPVQGRADTQYF	TGTGCCAGCAGCCCAGTACAGGGAAGGGCGGATACGCAGTATTTT
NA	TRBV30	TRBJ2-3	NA	CAWSLLTSRDTQYF	TGTGCCTGGAGTCTTCTGACTAGTCGGGATACGCAGTATTTT
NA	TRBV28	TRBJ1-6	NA	CASTWGSSYNSPLHF	TGTGCCAGCACCTGGGGGAGCTCCTATAATTCACCCCTCCACTTT
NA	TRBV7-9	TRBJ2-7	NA	CASSSGHPYEQYF	TGTGCCAGCAGCTCAGGACACCCCTACGAGCAGTACTTC
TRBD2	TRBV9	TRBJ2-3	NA	CASSTTTSGPSLTRTDTQYF	TGTGCCAGCAGCACGACGACTAGCGGTCCTAGTTTGACTCGCACAGATACGCAGTATTTT
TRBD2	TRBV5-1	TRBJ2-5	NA	CASSFREGETQYF	TGCGCCAGCAGCTTCCGGGAGGGTGAGACCCAGTACTTC
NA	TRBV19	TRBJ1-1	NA	CASSVVPNTEAFF	TGTGCCAGTAGCGTAGTCCCGAACACTGAAGCTTTCTTT
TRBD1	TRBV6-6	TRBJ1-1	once	CASTQGTANTEAFF	TGTGCCAGCACCCAAGGGACAGCAAACACTGAAGCTTTCTTT
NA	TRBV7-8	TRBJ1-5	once	CASSLADSNQPQHF	TGTGCCAGCAGCTTAGCGGACAGCAATCAGCCCCAGCATTTT
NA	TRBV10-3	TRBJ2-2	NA	CAISARQEGNTGELFF	TGTGCCATCAGTGCCCGACAGGAGGGTAACACCGGGGAGCTGTTTTTT
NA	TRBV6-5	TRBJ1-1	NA	CASSYSKGLGPEAFF	TGTGCCAGCAGTTACTCTAAGGGGCTTGGGCCTGAAGCTTTCTTT
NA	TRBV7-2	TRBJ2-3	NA	CASSFSGGMTDTQYF	TGTGCCAGCAGCTTCTCCGGCGGGATGACAGATACGCAGTATTTT
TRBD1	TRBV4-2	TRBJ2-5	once	CASSPPLGGARQGAYQETQYF	TGTGCCAGCAGCCCACCCCTAGGTGGGGCCCGACAGGGGGCTTATCAAGAGACCCAGTACTTC
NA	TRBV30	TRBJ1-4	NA	CAWSNQINEKLFF	TGTGCCTGGAGTAACCAGATTAATGAAAAACTGTTTTTT
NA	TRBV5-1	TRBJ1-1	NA	CASSLLGTGEAFF	TGCGCCAGCAGCTTGTTGGGGACGGGCGAAGCTTTCTTT
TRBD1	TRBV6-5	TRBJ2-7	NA	CASSYSSSSGGYEQYF	TGTGCCAGCAGTTACTCGTCCTCATCAGGGGGATACGAGCAGTACTTC